These T cell receptor beta chains were read from a single sample in a study of tumor-infiltrating lymphocytes in primary liver carcinoma. TCRdb re-called the multiplex PCR reads with MiXCR, one entry per CDR3 protein. This table has 100,000 or so distinct CDR3 sequences, approximately 71% appearing once. Material: liver tumor tissue from sampling region 5. Every receptor here comes from a woman aged 55-70 years with primary liver carcinoma and hepatitis B virus infection. The CDR3 runs from the conserved cysteine through the conserved F or W. D genes are given only for firm matches. Only some rows state a clone size, as once, few, many or a class for expanded clones.

V gene,clone size,D gene,J gene,CDR3 protein,CDR3 DNA
TRBV28,-,-,TRBJ1-4,CASSLLEGKGEKLFF,TGTGCCAGCAGTTTACTCGAGGGAAAGGGGGAAAAACTGTTTTTT
TRBV11-2,-,-,TRBJ2-7,CAGNSAYEQYF,TGTGCCGGCAACTCCGCCTACGAGCAGTACTTC
TRBV2,-,TRBD1,TRBJ2-7,CASSEERTGRRDYEQYF,TGTGCCAGCAGTGAAGAAAGGACAGGGAGGAGGGACTACGAGCAGTACTTC
TRBV6-6,-,-,TRBJ2-1,CASSYSVLAFYEQFF,TGTGCCAGCAGTTACTCGGTACTAGCCTTCTATGAGCAGTTCTTC
TRBV12-3/TRBV12-4,-,TRBD2,TRBJ2-3,CANSNQRGGDTQYF,TGTGCCAACAGTAATCAGCGGGGGGGAGATACGCAGTATTTT
TRBV5-8,once,-,TRBJ2-1,CARGSPADNEQFF,TGTGCCAGAGGGTCACCAGCGGACAATGAGCAGTTCTTC
TRBV29-1,-,TRBD2,TRBJ2-1,CSVEVLGTSDSYNKQFF,TGCAGCGTTGAAGTCCTCGGGACTAGTGACTCCTACAATAAGCAGTTCTTC
TRBV5-5,many,-,TRBJ2-1,CASSLDTQHNYNEQFF,TGTGCCAGCAGCTTGGATACCCAACACAACTACAATGAGCAGTTCTTC
TRBV6-5,-,-,TRBJ2-1,CASSHRLDGEQFF,TGTGCCAGCAGCCACAGACTTGACGGTGAGCAGTTCTTC
TRBV18,-,-,TRBJ2-4,CASSPPSIGAKNIQYF,TGTGCCAGCTCACCACCGTCGATAGGGGCCAAAAACATTCAGTACTTC
TRBV11-2,-,TRBD1,TRBJ2-1,CAGCLTHGQGHRGEQFF,TGTGCCGGCTGCTTAACCCACGGACAGGGGCACAGGGGTGAGCAGTTCTTC
TRBV11-2,-,-,TRBJ1-3,CTSSLPAGNTVYF,TGTACCAGCAGCTTACCGGCTGGAAACACCGTATATTTT
TRBV18,once,-,TRBJ2-1,CASSNNEQFF,TGTGCCAGCTCGAACAATGAGCAGTTCTTC
TRBV2,many,TRBD2,TRBJ2-5,CASSGGGGQETQYF,TGTGCCAGCAGTGGCGGGGGAGGCCAAGAGACCCAGTACTTC
TRBV11-1,-,-,TRBJ2-6,CVSSPPTRSSGANVLTF,TGTGTCAGCAGCCCCCCGACAAGGAGCTCTGGGGCCAACGTCCTGACTTTC
TRBV5-1,many,TRBD2,TRBJ2-7,CASSSGTSGSHEQYF,TGCGCCAGCAGCTCCGGGACTAGCGGGAGCCACGAGCAGTACTTC
TRBV7-8,many,-,TRBJ1-5,CASSWTRRDQPQHF,TGTGCCAGCAGCTGGACTAGGAGGGATCAGCCCCAGCATTTT
TRBV28,once,-,TRBJ1-2,CASSLRSSYTF,TGTGCCAGCAGTTTACGGAGTAGCTACACCTTC
TRBV10-2,many,TRBD2,TRBJ2-6,CATEGLAGFSGANVLTF,TGCGCCACTGAGGGACTAGCGGGGTTCTCTGGGGCCAACGTCCTGACTTTC
TRBV11-2,-,-,TRBJ1-1,CATSFAKLREGTEAFF,TGTGCCACCAGCTTCGCGAAACTGAGGGAAGGCACTGAAGCTTTCTTT
TRBV12-3/TRBV12-4,-,-,TRBJ2-1,CDSSKVVWGNDNEQFF,TGTGACAGCAGTAAAGTTGTCTGGGGGAACGACAATGAGCAGTTCTTC
TRBV14,-,-,TRBJ2-1,CASSQDIQLSGQFF,TGTGCCAGCAGCCAAGATATACAGCTCAGTGGGCAGTTCTTC
TRBV6-5,many,-,TRBJ1-2,CASSFGQIGDYGYTF,TGTGCCAGCAGTTTCGGACAGATTGGGGACTATGGCTACACCTTC
TRBV6-1,few,TRBD2,TRBJ2-5,CVSSGPRLAGGRAQYF,TGTGTCAGCAGTGGCCCAAGACTAGCGGGAGGGAGGGCCCAATACTTC
TRBV28,-,TRBD2,TRBJ2-3,CATQAGSDTWYF,TGTGCCACCCAAGCGGGGAGCGATACGTGGTATTTT
TRBV11-1,-,-,TRBJ2-1,CINSLGDTAYNEHFF,TGTATCAACAGCTTGGGGGACACAGCCTACAATGAGCACTTCTTC
TRBV11-2,-,-,TRBJ2-1,CTSSLQGLWDNEQFF,TGTACCAGCAGCTTGCAGGGGTTATGGGACAATGAGCAGTTCTTC
TRBV6-1,-,-,TRBJ1-5,CASNAIRNQPQHF,TGTGCCAGCAACGCCATTAGGAATCAGCCCCAGCATTTT
TRBV11-2,-,-,TRBJ2-1,CASRFGHRSNEQFF,TGTGCCAGCAGATTTGGGCATAGGTCCAATGAGCAGTTCTTC
TRBV10-3,few,-,TRBJ2-2,CTVRRSTGELFF,TGTACCGTTCGACGTAGTACAGGGGAGCTGTTTTTT
TRBV30,many,TRBD2,TRBJ2-7,CASGLAGGRLYEQYF,TGTGCCTCGGGACTAGCGGGAGGACGACTCTACGAGCAGTACTTC
TRBV5-1,-,TRBD2,TRBJ2-2,CASSFRAGVCSGELFF,TGCGCCAGCAGCTTTAGAGCGGGAGTCTGTTCCGGGGAGCTGTTTTTT
TRBV11-3,once,-,TRBJ2-2,CASWRTRATEELFF,TGTGCCAGCTGGAGAACTAGGGCGACCGAGGAGCTGTTTTTT
TRBV7-9,-,-,TRBJ1-2,CTSSLSATREDGYTF,TGTACCAGCAGCTTATCCGCGACAAGGGAGGATGGCTACACCTTC
TRBV5-6,many,-,TRBJ1-6,CASSLYGNSPLHF,TGTGCCAGCAGCTTGTACGGGAATTCACCCCTCCACTTT
TRBV18,-,TRBD1,TRBJ2-1,CASSPSGGQNNEQFF,TGTGCCAGCTCACCCTCAGGGGGCCAAAACAATGAGCAGTTCTTC
TRBV5-5,-,TRBD1,TRBJ1-1,CAINYRGENTEAFF,TGTGCCATCAACTACAGGGGGGAGAACACTGAAGCTTTCTTT
TRBV12-3/TRBV12-4,medium-sized,TRBD1,TRBJ2-5,CASRPGTGLKETQYF,TGTGCCAGCAGGCCCGGGACAGGGCTGAAGGAGACCCAGTACTTC
TRBV7-8,many,TRBD2,TRBJ2-2,CASSPTAGAGTGELFF,TGTGCCAGCAGCCCAACGGCGGGAGCGGGGACCGGGGAGCTGTTTTTT
TRBV5-6,many,TRBD1,TRBJ1-2,CASSLNDRGNGYTF,TGTGCCAGCAGCTTGAACGACAGGGGGAATGGCTACACCTTC
TRBV29-1,-,TRBD1,TRBJ1-4,CRDGGGGYEKLLF,TGCAGAGATGGAGGGGGCGGATATGAAAAACTGCTTTTT
TRBV7-3,-,-,TRBJ2-1,CASSLPGTVNNEQFF,TGTGCCAGCAGCTTACCGGGAACAGTAAACAATGAGCAGTTCTTC
TRBV30,many,TRBD1,TRBJ1-5,CALQGTGRNQPQHF,TGTGCCTTACAAGGGACAGGGAGAAATCAGCCCCAGCATTTT
TRBV30,-,-,TRBJ1-5,CAWRPPGPKPQPQHF,TGTGCCTGGAGGCCGCCGGGACCAAAACCCCAGCCCCAGCATTTT
TRBV11-3,-,TRBD2,TRBJ2-1,CASSLGRGEWGVQQFF,TGTGCCAGCAGCTTAGGTCGGGGGGAGTGGGGTGTCCAGCAGTTCTTC
TRBV5-1,-,-,TRBJ2-1,CASGGTGSSYNEHFF,TGCGCCAGCGGTGGGACTGGGAGCTCCTACAATGAGCACTTCTTC
TRBV6-5,-,-,TRBJ2-6,CASSSGKTGANVMTF,TGTGCCAGCAGCAGCGGAAAGACGGGGGCCAACGTCATGACTTTC
TRBV11-2,-,-,TRBJ2-7,CASCLASGAGGNEQYF,TGTGCCAGCTGCTTAGCGTCAGGGGCAGGAGGCAACGAGCAGTACTTC
TRBV10-2,-,TRBD2,TRBJ2-5,CASSEGLVGGGQETQYF,TGCGCCAGCAGTGAGGGACTAGTAGGAGGAGGCCAAGAGACCCAGTACTTC
TRBV28,-,-,TRBJ1-1,CASSLGPGQQAFF,TGTGCCAGCAGTTTAGGCCCTGGTCAGCAAGCTTTCTTT
TRBV6-1,-,-,TRBJ2-5,CASNEGWRGESQYF,TGTGCCAGCAACGAGGGCTGGAGGGGAGAGAGCCAGTACTTC
TRBV5-5,-,-,TRBJ2-3,CASNPRAAMSTDTQYF,TGTGCCAGCAACCCACGAGCCGCCATGAGCACAGATACGCAGTATTTT
TRBV11-3,few,-,TRBJ2-5,CASSPDGEAQYF,TGTGCCAGCAGCCCGGACGGGGAGGCCCAGTACTTC
TRBV11-2,-,-,TRBJ2-2,CASSSDGRGVSGKMFF,TGTGCCAGCAGCTCTGACGGGAGAGGGGTATCCGGGAAGATGTTTTTT
TRBV5-1,-,TRBD2,TRBJ2-3,CASSPGTSRTDVQYF,TGCGCCAGCAGCCCCGGGACTAGCCGTACAGATGTGCAGTATTTT
TRBV7-2,once,-,TRBJ2-3,CASGLATFVTDTQYF,TGTGCCAGCGGCTTAGCTACTTTCGTCACAGATACGCAGTATTTT
TRBV5-1,once,TRBD2,TRBJ2-5,CASSFDLAAGAETHYF,TGCGCCAGTAGCTTTGACCTGGCGGCGGGAGCAGAGACCCACTACTTC
TRBV6-5,-,-,TRBJ1-5,CANSYAGGHPQHF,TGTGCCAACAGTTATGCGGGGGGTCATCCCCAGCATTTT